The 23 T cell receptor beta chains listed next were all sequenced from one sample in a study of molecular identifiers for immune sequencing clone quantification. From the PCR reads, TCRdb called clonotypes with MiXCR, one entry per CDR3 protein. Of some 590,000 distinct CDR3 sequences in the sample, approximately 24% were seen once. The sample consisted of naive CD8+ T cells from blood, with Jurkat cell RNA spiked in. Sample subset: FACS-sorted CD8+CD4-CCR7+CD45RA+ naive T cells. The receptors stem from a human donor in good health. Some libraries in this study had Jurkat cell RNA spiked in.

This clonotype showed up many times. The gene calls are TRBV4-2 and TRBJ1-5; the D is unclear. Germline CDR1 is LGHNA and CDR2 is YNFKEQ. The length of the CDR3 is 14 residues. Trimming stripped 2 bases from V and 8 bases from J, with 13 bases between. CDR3 loop: CASSQIVALEPQHF. The CDR3 DNA follows: TGTGCCAGCAGCCAAATCGTCGCCCTGGAGCCCCAGCATTTT.

CDR3 loop: CASSARLAGNYEQYF. The CDR3 DNA reads as TGCGCCAGCAGTGCCCGGCTAGCGGGGAACTACGAGCAGTACTTC. V and J are TRBV10-1 and TRBJ2-7; TRBD2 matches at 9 bases. Germline CDR1 WNHNN, CDR2 SYGVQD (reference sequence). V lost 4 bases and J lost 3; bases outside the gene matches: 7. The CDR3 sequence is 15 residues long.

This clonotype was counted at least ten times. The chain uses TRBV27 and TRBJ2-3, with D uncertain. V lost 6 bases and J lost 2, with 9 bases in between. CDR1 is MNHEY, CDR2 SMNVEV, per germline (reference sequence). CDR3 length: 13 amino acids. The CDR3 spells CASRYRYTDTQYF. The CDR3 nucleotides are TGTGCCAGCAGGTACAGATACACAGATACGCAGTATTTT.

Remarks on this clonotype: It is likely a read error, because the conserved phenylalanine at the end of the CDR3 is missing. This chain joins TRBV19 and TRBJ2-7, with D possibly being TRBD1 (6 bases). This CDR3 is built from 14 residues. Trimming left V 3 bases short and J 6 bases short, with 15 bases between. Germline lookup yields CDR1 LNHDA and CDR2 SQIVND (reference sequence). The CDR3 bases are TGTGCCAGTAGTATGACAGGATCTCCTGTCGAGCAGTACCTC. Amino acids: CASSMTGSPVEQYL.

V usage is TRBV19 and J usage is TRBJ1-5, with 7 bases fitting TRBD1. This CDR3 is built from 15 residues. Germline assignment: CDR1 LNHDA and CDR2 SQIVND (reference sequence). V was pared by 5 bases and J by 3 bases, with 7 bases of the junction left unmatched. The CDR3 protein is CASSLRTGHNQPQHF. The DNA for the CDR3 is TGTGCCAGTAGTCTGAGGACAGGCCACAATCAGCCCCAGCATTTT.

A remark on this clonotype: This may be a read error, as it is one base from a much larger clone. As DNA, the CDR3 is TGTGCCAGCAGTTACCTCACGCCCGGACAATCGGACACTGAAGCTTTCTTT. Translated, it gives CASSYLTPGQSDTEAFF. The V gene is TRBV6-2 or TRBV6-3, the J gene TRBJ1-1; the D gene is possibly TRBD1 (5 bases). The V end was cut by 2 bases, the J end by 3 bases, with 19 bases between. This CDR3 is 17 amino acids long. The germline V gene encodes CDR1 MNHEY and CDR2 SVGEGT.

This clonotype was observed a handful of times. The V gene is TRBV7-8, the J gene TRBJ1-5; 9 bases match TRBD1. The CDR3 consists of 15 residues. Losses at the gene ends were 5 bases for V and 4 bases for J; bases not matched to a gene: 6. The germline CDR1 and CDR2 sequences are SGHVS and FQNEAQ. The CDR3, as DNA: TGTGCCAGCAGCAGCACAGGGGGCGTAAATCAGCCCCAGCATTTT. Translated: CASSSTGGVNQPQHF.

This clonotype occurred a few times. This chain joins TRBV7-6 and TRBJ2-7; TRBD1 might be the D (6 bases). Germline values: CDR1 SGHVS, CDR2 FNYEAQ. The CDR3 spans 13 residues. V lost 2 bases to trimming and J lost 5 bases, with 10 bases between them. This CDR3 is CASSLRTVDEQYF. DNA for the CDR3: TGTGCCAGCAGCTTAAGGACAGTCGACGAGCAGTACTTC.

Notes on this clonotype: A junction end diverges from the germline sequence, so it may reflect a read error. The chain recombines TRBV12-3 or TRBV12-4 with TRBJ1-5, with D hard to call. CDR3 size: 15 residues. The CDR3: CAGSSDTGLNQPQHF. The CDR3 DNA reads as TGTGCCGGCAGTTCCGATACGGGTTTGAATCAGCCCCAGCATTTT.

This clonotype appeared a few times. The genes are TRBV4-3 and TRBJ2-7, with a weak D call TRBD2 (6 bases). V lost 0 bases and J 4 bases, leaving 13 bases between the germline ends. The CDR3 covers 15 residues. Germline V gives CDR1 LGHNA, CDR2 YSLEER. CDR3 nucleotides: TGCGCCAGCAGCCAAGAACAGATGCGGGGTTACGAGCAGTACTTC. Amino acid sequence: CASSQEQMRGYEQYF.

This clonotype was found many times. V and J are TRBV4-3 and TRBJ2-5; 7 nucleotides line up with TRBD1. The V gene's germline CDR1 is LGHNA and CDR2 YSLEER. J gave up 5 bases and V 3 bases, and 6 bases lay outside the gene matches. The CDR3 runs 14 residues. CDR3 amino acids: CASSQMTGPETQYF. CDR3 DNA sequence: TGCGCCAGCAGCCAGATGACAGGGCCTGAGACCCAGTACTTC.

This clonotype came up many times. This chain connects TRBV2 to TRBJ1-1, with D unresolved. Germline V gene sequence: CDR1 SNHLY, CDR2 FYNNEI. There are 14 residues in the CDR3. Trimming pared 2 bases from V and 0 bases from J, leaving 7 bases between. The CDR3 sequence: CASSEPGLNTEAFF. The CDR3 nucleotides read TGTGCCAGCAGTGAACCGGGTTTGAACACTGAAGCTTTCTTT.

This clonotype was observed many times. The chain combines TRBV11-2 with TRBJ2-3; D gene ambiguous. Per the germline V gene, CDR1 is SGHAT and CDR2 is FQNNGV. The V end was cut by 5 bases, the J end by 4 bases, with 13 bases between. This CDR3 has 14 residues. CDR3 nucleotide sequence: TGTGCCAGCAGCCCCGGCGGTCTCGCAGATACGCAGTATTTT. Its protein is CASSPGGLADTQYF.

The CDR3 nucleotides read TGTGCCAGCAGTTGGCCGGGACAGGGGCTCACTGAAGCTTTCTTT. It translates to CASSWPGQGLTEAFF. The chain recombines TRBV12-3 or TRBV12-4 with TRBJ1-1; 10 nucleotides agree with TRBD1. The CDR3 length is 15 residues. With 4 bases clipped from V and 4 bases from J, the junction kept 6 bases outside the gene matches.

This clonotype was picked up a small number of times. V and J are TRBV6-5 and TRBJ2-1, with 9 positions matching TRBD2. The CDR3 loop spans 14 amino acids. Germline-derived CDR1 and CDR2 are MNHEY and SVGAGI. The junction had 2 bases not matched to a gene; V was cut back by 6 bases and J by 2 bases. The CDR3 reads CASRSGGPYNEQFF. The DNA for the CDR3 is TGTGCCAGCAGGAGCGGGGGGCCCTACAATGAGCAGTTCTTC.

This clonotype was counted at least ten times. This chain uses TRBV14 with TRBJ2-3, with TRBD2 matching 10 bases. The trim removed 4 bases at V and 6 bases at J, leaving 13 bases unmatched. The CDR3 sequence is 17 residues long. Germline V gene data show CDR1 as SGHDN and CDR2 as FVKESK. In DNA, the CDR3 is TGTGCCAGCAGCCCCCCCACTAGCGGGGCCCTTCGGGATACGCAGTATTTT. As protein: CASSPPTSGALRDTQYF. The variable domain in full, completed from reference TRBV14 and TRBJ2-3, reads EAGVTQFPSHSVIEKGQTVTLRCDPISGHDNLYWYRRVMGKEIKFLLHFVKESKQDESGMPNNRFLAERTGGTYSTLKVQPAELEDSGVYFCASSPPTSGALRDTQYFGPGTRLTVL.

Regarding this clonotype: No conserved phenylalanine or tryptophan is present at the end of the CDR3, so a read error is the likely explanation. V and J are TRBV30 and TRBJ1-1, with unresolved D. The germline gives CDR1 GTSNPN, CDR2 SVGIG (reference sequence). V was cut by 3 bases and J by 2 bases, with 10 bases left in between. The CDR3 runs 13 residues. DNA of the CDR3: TGTGCCTGGAGCCTGGGGAGTAACACTGAAGCTTTCTCT. This encodes CAWSLGSNTEAFS.

This clonotype was found many times. The genes are TRBV24-1 and TRBJ1-5; D not resolved. The CDR3 is 13 residues long. Per the germline V gene, CDR1 is KGHDR and CDR2 is SFDVKD. V was cut by 8 bases and J by 2 bases, with 9 bases left in between. This chain's CDR3 is CATTRRGNQPQHF. CDR3 nucleotides: TGTGCCACCACCCGTCGGGGCAATCAGCCCCAGCATTTT.

For this clonotype: This may be a read error, as it is one base from a much larger clone. This chain uses TRBV29-1 with TRBJ2-7; D is ambiguous. V was clipped by 5 bases and J by 3 bases, with 8 bases between them. CDR3 length equals 11 residues. Germline CDR1 is SQVTM and CDR2 is ANQGSEA. For the CDR3, the DNA is TGCAGCGTTAAGACTGTCTACGAGCAGTACTTC. Translated, it gives CSVKTVYEQYF.

The chain couples TRBV7-2 to TRBJ2-5; perhaps TRBD2 as D (6 bases). This CDR3 is 15 amino acids long. The V end was cut by 4 bases, the J end by 5 bases, with 17 bases between. The germline V gene encodes CDR1 SGHTA and CDR2 FQGNSA. This chain's CDR3 is CASSSLALGGETQYF. As DNA, the CDR3 is TGTGCCAGCAGCTCCCTAGCGCTTGGAGGGGAGACCCAGTACTTC.

The chain uses TRBV30 and TRBJ1-1; D ambiguous. This CDR3 is 12 amino acids long. The V gene's germline CDR1 is GTSNPN and CDR2 SVGIG (reference sequence). The ends were cut back, 0 bases at V and 4 bases at J, with 6 bases in the middle. The CDR3 reads CAWSVPGTEAFF. The DNA for the CDR3 is TGTGCCTGGAGTGTGCCGGGCACTGAAGCTTTCTTT.

For this clonotype: A much bigger clone sits one base away, suggesting this may be a read error. J is TRBJ2-3 and V is TRBV9; D tentatively fits TRBD1 or TRBD2 (6 bases each). Germline V gene sequence: CDR1 SGDLS, CDR2 YYNGEE. The CDR3 has 16 residues. CDR3 bases: TGTGCCAGCAGCGTAGAGGGGGGCCAATCCACAGAAACGCAGTATTTT. Encoded protein: CASSVEGGQSTETQYF.

This clonotype was detected many times. The chain couples TRBV2 to TRBJ1-4; D is uncertain. The V gene lost 3 bases and the J gene lost 0 bases, with 14 bases spanning the gap. The CDR3 has 17 amino acids. The germline CDR1 and CDR2 sequences are SNHLY and FYNNEI. In DNA form, the CDR3 reads TGTGCCAGCAGTGACATGGGTCCCGAGACAACTAATGAAAAACTGTTTTTT. Translated, it gives CASSDMGPETTNEKLFF.